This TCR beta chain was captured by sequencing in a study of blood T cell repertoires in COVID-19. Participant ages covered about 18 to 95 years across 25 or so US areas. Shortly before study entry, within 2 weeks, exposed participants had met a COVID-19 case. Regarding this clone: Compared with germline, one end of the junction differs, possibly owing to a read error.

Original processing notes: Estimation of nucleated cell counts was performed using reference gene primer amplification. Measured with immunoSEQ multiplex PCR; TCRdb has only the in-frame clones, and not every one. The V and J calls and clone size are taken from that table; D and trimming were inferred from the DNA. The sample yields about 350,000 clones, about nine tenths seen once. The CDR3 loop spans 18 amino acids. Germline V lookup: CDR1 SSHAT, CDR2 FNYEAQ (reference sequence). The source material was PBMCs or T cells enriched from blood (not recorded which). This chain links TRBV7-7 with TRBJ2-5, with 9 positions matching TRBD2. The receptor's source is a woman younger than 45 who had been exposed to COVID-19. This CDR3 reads CASSLESAGGAIEETQYF. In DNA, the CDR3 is TGTGCTAGCAGCTTAGAATCGGCGGGAGGGGCGATTGAAGAGACCCAGTACTTC.